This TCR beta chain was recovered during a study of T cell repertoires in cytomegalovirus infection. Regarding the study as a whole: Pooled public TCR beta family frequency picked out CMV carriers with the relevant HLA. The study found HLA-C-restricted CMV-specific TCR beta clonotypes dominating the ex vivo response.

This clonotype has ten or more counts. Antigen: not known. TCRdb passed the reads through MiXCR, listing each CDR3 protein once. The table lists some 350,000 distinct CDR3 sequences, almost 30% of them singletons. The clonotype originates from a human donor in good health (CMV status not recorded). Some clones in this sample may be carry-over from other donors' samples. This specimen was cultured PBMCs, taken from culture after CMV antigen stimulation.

The CDR3, as DNA: TGCAGCGTAAACAGGGACACTGAAGCTTTCTTT. Translation gives CSVNRDTEAFF. The genes are TRBV29-1 and TRBJ1-1; a weak D match, TRBD1 (6 bases). The V end was cut by 6 bases, the J end by 3 bases, with 8 bases between. From germline, CDR1 is SQVTM and CDR2 ANQGSEA. The CDR3 is made up of 11 amino acids.